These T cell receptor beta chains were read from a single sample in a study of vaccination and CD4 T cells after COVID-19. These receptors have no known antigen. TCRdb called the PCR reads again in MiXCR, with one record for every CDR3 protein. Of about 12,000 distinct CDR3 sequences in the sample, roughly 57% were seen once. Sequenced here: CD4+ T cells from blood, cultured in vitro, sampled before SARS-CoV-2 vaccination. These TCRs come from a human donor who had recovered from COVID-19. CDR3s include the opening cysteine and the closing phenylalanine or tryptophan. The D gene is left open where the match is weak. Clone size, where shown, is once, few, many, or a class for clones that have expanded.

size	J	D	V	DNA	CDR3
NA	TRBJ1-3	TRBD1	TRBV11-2	TGTGCCAGCAGCTTACTAACAGGGGGCAGTGGAAACACCATATATTTT	CASSLLTGGSGNTIYF
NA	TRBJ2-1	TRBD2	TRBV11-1	TGTGCCAGCAGCTTAGCCGGACTAGCGGGGTCCATTGAGCAGTTCTTC	CASSLAGLAGSIEQFF
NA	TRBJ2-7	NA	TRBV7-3	TGTGCCAGCAGCTTATGGGGGAATGGGATAAAGGAGCAGTACTTC	CASSLWGNGIKEQYF
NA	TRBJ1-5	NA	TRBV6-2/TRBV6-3	TGTGCCAGCAGTTATGTACTAGGGGGTGGTGGCAATCAGCCCCAGCATTTT	CASSYVLGGGGNQPQHF
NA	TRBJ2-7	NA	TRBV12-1	TGTGCCAGCAGCATCCCGTCGAGACCAGGAGCCGAGCAGTACTTC	CASSIPSRPGAEQYF
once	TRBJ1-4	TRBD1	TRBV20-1	TGCAGTGCTCCCCCGCAGGGGACAGGGAATGAAAAACTGTTTTTT	CSAPPQGTGNEKLFF
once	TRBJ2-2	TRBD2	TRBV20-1	TGCAGTGCCAACGGCGGGAGGGGGGCCGGGGAGCTGTTTTTT	CSANGGRGAGELFF
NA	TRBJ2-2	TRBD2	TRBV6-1	TGTGCCAGCAGGGGGTTTAGCGGGGGTGCTAACACCGGGGAGCTGTTTTTT	CASRGFSGGANTGELFF
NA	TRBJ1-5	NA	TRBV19	TGTGCCAGTAGTATAGTTCGAGGCAGGGGAGGAAATCAGCCCCAGCATTTT	CASSIVRGRGGNQPQHF
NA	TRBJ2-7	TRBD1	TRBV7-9	TGTGCCAGCAGCTTAGGAAGTAGGGGGACAGGGATCTCCTACGAGCAGTACTTC	CASSLGSRGTGISYEQYF
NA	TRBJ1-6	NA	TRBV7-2	TGTGCCAGCAGCGACCGAGGAGGGTCACCCCTCCACTTT	CASSDRGGSPLHF
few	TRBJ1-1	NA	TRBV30	TGTGCCTGGAGTGGGGAAGGACTCACTGAAGCTTTCTTT	CAWSGEGLTEAFF
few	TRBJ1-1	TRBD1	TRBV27	TGTGCCAGCAGCTTCACTATAGGACAGGGTAATGAAGCTTTCTTT	CASSFTIGQGNEAFF
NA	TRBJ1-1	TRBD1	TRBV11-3	TGTGCCAGCAGTAATTCTCCGGGACAGGGGAGCACTGAAGCTTTCTTT	CASSNSPGQGSTEAFF
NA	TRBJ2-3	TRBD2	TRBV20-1	TGCAGTGCTCCGACTAGCGGGGAAGGCACAGATACGCAGTATTTT	CSAPTSGEGTDTQYF
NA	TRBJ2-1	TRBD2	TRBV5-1	TGCGCCAGCAGCCTAGGACTAGCGGAGACCTACAATGAGCAGTTCTTC	CASSLGLAETYNEQFF
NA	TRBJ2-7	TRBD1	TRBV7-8	TGTGCCAGCAGCTTAGCCTTGGCAGGGGGAAATTTTGGCGAGCAGTACTTC	CASSLALAGGNFGEQYF
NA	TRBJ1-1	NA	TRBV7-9	TGTGCCAGCAGCTCTCATGGCAGGGAAGCTTTCTTT	CASSSHGREAFF
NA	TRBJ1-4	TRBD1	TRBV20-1	TGCAGTGCTAGACCGACAGGGAGGAATGAAAAACTGTTTTTT	CSARPTGRNEKLFF
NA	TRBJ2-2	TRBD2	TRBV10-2	TGCGCCAGCAACCCAGAGGGACTAGCCGGGAACACCGGGGAGCTGTTTTTT	CASNPEGLAGNTGELFF
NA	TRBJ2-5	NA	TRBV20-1	TGCAGTGCCTCGTCCGGGGCGGTTGGGGAGACCCAGTACTTC	CSASSGAVGETQYF
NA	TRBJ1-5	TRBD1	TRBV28	TGTGCCAGCGTGACAGGGACTCAGCCCCAGCATTTT	CASVTGTQPQHF
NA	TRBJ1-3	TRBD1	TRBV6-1	TGTGCCAGCACCAGGGACAGGGCTAGCTCTGGAAACACCATATATTTT	CASTRDRASSGNTIYF
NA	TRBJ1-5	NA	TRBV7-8	TGTGCCAGCAGCTTAGAGGGGGAACAGCCCCAGCATTTT	CASSLEGEQPQHF
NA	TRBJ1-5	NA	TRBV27	TGTGCCAGCAGTTTAATTTATAGACCTGGGAAGCCCCAGCATTTT	CASSLIYRPGKPQHF
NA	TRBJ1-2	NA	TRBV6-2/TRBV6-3	TGTGCCAGCAGGAGGGAGGACAGATCAAACTATGGCTACACCTTC	CASRREDRSNYGYTF
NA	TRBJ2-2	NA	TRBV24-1	TGTGCCACCAGTGACCCAGGGACCGGGGAGCTGTTTTTT	CATSDPGTGELFF
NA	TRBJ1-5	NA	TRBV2	TGTGCCAGCAACGAGGGCTCTAGCAATCAGCCCCAGCATTTT	CASNEGSSNQPQHF
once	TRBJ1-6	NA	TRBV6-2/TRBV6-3	TGTGCCAGCAGTTACCCCCGAACCCGAAATTCACCCCTCCACTTT	CASSYPRTRNSPLHF
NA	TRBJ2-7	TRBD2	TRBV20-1	TGCAGTGCTAGAGCCCTGGGACTAGCGGGAGGGGGGGGGTACTACGAGCAGTACTTC	CSARALGLAGGGGYYEQYF
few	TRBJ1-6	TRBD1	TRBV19	TGTGCCAGTAGTAGCGCCGGGACAGCCCTAACCCCCCTCCACTTT	CASSSAGTALTPLHF
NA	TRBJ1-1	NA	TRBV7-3	TGTGCCAGCAGCCAATCCGGGACATTCGTAAGGGCTTTCTTT	CASSQSGTFVRAFF
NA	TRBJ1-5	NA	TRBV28	TGTGCCAGCAGCCGGGGTTATAGCAATCAGCCCCAGCATTTT	CASSRGYSNQPQHF
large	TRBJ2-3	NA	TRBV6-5	TGTGCCAGCAGTTACGGCAGAAGCACAGATACGCAGTATTTT	CASSYGRSTDTQYF
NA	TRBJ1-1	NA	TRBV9	TGTGCCAGCAGCGTAGGACGTGGGCAGAACACTGAAGCTTTCTTT	CASSVGRGQNTEAFF
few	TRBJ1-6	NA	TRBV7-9	TGTGCCAGCAGCTCAAATTCACCCCTCCACTTT	CASSSNSPLHF
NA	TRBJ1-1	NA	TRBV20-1	TGCAGTGCTAGTGGACCGGCCCCGAACACTGAAGCTTTCTTT	CSASGPAPNTEAFF
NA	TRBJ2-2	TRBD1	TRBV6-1	TGTGCCAGCAGTAGGGGACAGGGACGCTCCGGGGAGCTGTTTTTT	CASSRGQGRSGELFF
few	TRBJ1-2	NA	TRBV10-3	TGTGCCATCAGGCAGCTATATGGCTACACCTTC	CAIRQLYGYTF
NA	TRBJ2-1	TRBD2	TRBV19	TGTGCCAGTAGCCGCAGCGGGAGGGCCGTAAATGAGCAGTTCTTC	CASSRSGRAVNEQFF
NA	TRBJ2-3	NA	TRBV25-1	TGTGCCAGCAGTGATCGCCTCCTGAGCACAGATACGCAGTATTTT	CASSDRLLSTDTQYF
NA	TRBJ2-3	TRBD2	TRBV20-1	TGCAGTGCTAGAGTCGGCGGGGGGGGCACAGATACGCAGTATTTT	CSARVGGGGTDTQYF
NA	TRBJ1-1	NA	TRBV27	TGTGCCAGCAGTTGGGGCCAGGGAGCTGAAGCTTTCTTT	CASSWGQGAEAFF
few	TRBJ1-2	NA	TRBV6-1	TGTGCCAGCAGCGAGGCAGGGAACTATGGCTACACCTTC	CASSEAGNYGYTF
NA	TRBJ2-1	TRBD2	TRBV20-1	TGCAGTGCTAGAGGGAGCGGGGGGGCGTCAATCTATGAGCAGTTCTTC	CSARGSGGASIYEQFF
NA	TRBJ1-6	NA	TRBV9	TGTGCCAGCAGCGTTCAGGGCGAAAATTCACCCCTCCACTTT	CASSVQGENSPLHF
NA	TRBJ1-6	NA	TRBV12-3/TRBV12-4	TGTGCCAGCAGCAACGTAGGGGGTTCACCCCTCCACTTT	CASSNVGGSPLHF
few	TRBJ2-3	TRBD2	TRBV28	TGTGCCAGCAGTTCACTAGCGGGAGTCTGGACAGATACGCAGTATTTT	CASSSLAGVWTDTQYF
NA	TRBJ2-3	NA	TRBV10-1	TGCGCCAGCAGTTCGGTCCCTACAGATACGCAGTATTTT	CASSSVPTDTQYF
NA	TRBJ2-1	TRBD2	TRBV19	TGTGCCAGTAGTCTCTATACTAGCGGAATCAACAATGAGCAGTTCTTC	CASSLYTSGINNEQFF
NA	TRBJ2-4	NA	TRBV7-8	TGTGCCAGCAGCTTAGCGAGGGGAAACATTCAGTACTTC	CASSLARGNIQYF
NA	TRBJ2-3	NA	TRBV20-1	TGCAGTGCTGAAGCCCTGGACAGTTCAGATACGCAGTATTTT	CSAEALDSSDTQYF
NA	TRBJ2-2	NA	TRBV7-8	TGTGCCAGCAGCGGGAGAGCCGCCGGGGAGCTGTTTTTT	CASSGRAAGELFF
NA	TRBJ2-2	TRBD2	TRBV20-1	TGCAGTGCTAGTGGTAGCGGGAGAGGGTCCGGGGAGCTGTTTTTT	CSASGSGRGSGELFF
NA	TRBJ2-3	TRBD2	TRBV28	TGTGCCAGCAGTTTACATGGACTAGCGGGATCCCCTAGCACAGATACGCAGTATTTT	CASSLHGLAGSPSTDTQYF
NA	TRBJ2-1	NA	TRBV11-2	TGTGCCAGCAGCTTAGGGGGCCGGGATCGTTACGGTGAGCAGTTCTTC	CASSLGGRDRYGEQFF
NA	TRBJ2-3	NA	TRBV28	TGTGCCAGCAGTTACTCTTTCGGGGGCACAGATACGCAGTATTTT	CASSYSFGGTDTQYF
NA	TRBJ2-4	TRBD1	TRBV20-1	TGCAGTGCTAGAGATAAAAAGGGACAGGGAGGGAACATTCAGTACTTC	CSARDKKGQGGNIQYF
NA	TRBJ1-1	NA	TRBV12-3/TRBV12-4	TGTGCCAGCAGTTTGTGGGAGAACACTGAAGCTTTCTTT	CASSLWENTEAFF